This T cell receptor (beta chain) was captured by sequencing in a study of blood T cell repertoires in COVID-19. Study background: T cells, B-cell-depleted T cells, or PBMCs provided the cDNA or gDNA that served as material.

Libraries were prepared by immunoSEQ multiplex PCR; TCRdb keeps only in-frame clonotypes and omits some of them. Of 260,000 or so clones in the sample, 65% to 90% are singletons; the top ten hold approximately 4.5%. Germline-derived CDR1 and CDR2 are SGHKS and YYEKEE (reference sequence). The CDR3 has 16 residues. With 4 bases clipped from V and 3 bases from J, the junction kept 10 bases outside the gene matches. The V and J genes are TRBV5-5 and TRBJ1-5; 7 positions agree with TRBD1. This receptor was taken from a woman aged 65 to 85 with acute or convalescent COVID-19. The specimen was peripheral blood. CDR3 amino acids: CASSALTGTINQPQHF. CDR3 DNA: TGTGCCAGCAGCGCCCTGACAGGGACCATCAATCAGCCCCAGCATTTT.